The rows below give T cell receptor beta chains drawn from one sample of a study of blood T cell repertoires in COVID-19. The data were produced by immunoSEQ multiplex PCR, yet TCRdb's version contains in-frame clones alone and is incomplete. This sample has some 160,000 clones; 83% occur once, and the top ten carry 1.5% to 1.7%. Sequencing was performed on peripheral blood. All receptors come from a human donor in a cohort sampled during active COVID-19. Both conserved end residues are part of each CDR3. Fields, in order: D gene, clone size, J gene, V gene, CDR3 DNA, CDR3 protein. The D gene is left open where the match is weak. Clone size appears in some rows only: once, few, many, or a class for an expanded clone.

-	-	TRBJ1-1	TRBV28	TGTGCCAGCAGTCTATTAGACAGATACACTGAAGCTTTCTTT	CASSLLDRYTEAFF
TRBD2	-	TRBJ2-5	TRBV4-2	TGTGCCAGCAGCCAAGAGCGGGGCGGGGGGGCGGAGACCCAGTACTTC	CASSQERGGGAETQYF
TRBD1	-	TRBJ2-7	TRBV2	TGTGCCAGCCGGGACAGGGGATCCTACGAGCAGTACTTC	CASRDRGSYEQYF
TRBD1	-	TRBJ2-7	TRBV18	TGTGCCAGCTCACCACTGGGACAGGGGGGAAACGAGCAGTACTTC	CASSPLGQGGNEQYF
TRBD1	-	TRBJ1-1	TRBV4-3	TGCGCCAGCAGCCCCAGACAGGGGGGGAGTACTGAAGCTTTCTTT	CASSPRQGGSTEAFF
TRBD1	-	TRBJ2-7	TRBV27	TGTGCCAGCAGGTCTGGTGGGACAGGGTCCTACGAGCAGTACTTC	CASRSGGTGSYEQYF
TRBD2	few	TRBJ2-1	TRBV7-3	TGTGCCAGCAGCTTAGGACTAGCGGGGCCGGATGAGCAGTTCTTC	CASSLGLAGPDEQFF
-	-	TRBJ2-7	TRBV7-9	TGTGCCAGCAACCGCGGGACTTACTACGAGCAGTACTTC	CASNRGTYYEQYF
-	-	TRBJ2-6	TRBV19	TGTGCCACCAAGGTTCAGGGTAATGGGGCCAACGTCCTGACTTTC	CATKVQGNGANVLTF
-	-	TRBJ2-5	TRBV27	TGTGCCAGCAAACCCGGCGGTGAAGAGACCCAGTACTTC	CASKPGGEETQYF
TRBD1	-	TRBJ1-4	TRBV19	TGTGCCAGTACCCAGACAGGGGCAACTAATGAAAAACTGTTTTTT	CASTQTGATNEKLFF
-	-	TRBJ2-7	TRBV4-1	TGCGCCAGCAGCCCTCTCAGGGGGGCTCACGAGCAGTACTTC	CASSPLRGAHEQYF
-	-	TRBJ2-7	TRBV27	TGTGCCAGCAGTTTATACAGGAGTGGCGAGCAGTACTTC	CASSLYRSGEQYF
TRBD1	few	TRBJ2-7	TRBV10-1	TGCGCCAGCAGTAAGACAGGGGGCGGCTCCTACGAGCAGTACTTC	CASSKTGGGSYEQYF
-	-	TRBJ1-4	TRBV4-3	TGCGCCAGCAGCCAAGACTTAACCGGGGGGTCAACTAATGAAAAACTGTTTTTT	CASSQDLTGGSTNEKLFF
TRBD2	few	TRBJ2-7	TRBV18	TGTGCCAGCTCACCCTTGGCGGGAGGAGTCTACGAGCAGTACTTC	CASSPLAGGVYEQYF
TRBD1	-	TRBJ1-6	TRBV4-1	TGCGCCAGCAGCCAATTAGACAGGGACAATTCACCCCTCCACTTT	CASSQLDRDNSPLHF
-	-	TRBJ1-1	TRBV18	TGTGCCAGCTCACTCGACAGGACCATGAACACTGAAGCTTTCTTT	CASSLDRTMNTEAFF
TRBD1	-	TRBJ1-2	TRBV10-3	TGTGCCATCAGTTGGGACAGATCCAACTATGGCTACACCTTC	CAISWDRSNYGYTF
-	-	TRBJ2-7	TRBV28	TGTGCCAGCACCAAACCGGGTCTCTCCTACGAGCAGTACTTC	CASTKPGLSYEQYF
-	-	TRBJ2-6	TRBV27	TGTGCCAGCAGTTTATCGATCAGCTCTGGGGCCAACGTCCTGACTTTC	CASSLSISSGANVLTF
-	-	TRBJ2-4	TRBV4-1	TGCGCCAGCAGCCAAGAAATAGCGGAATCACTAGCCAAAAACATTCAGTACTTC	CASSQEIAESLAKNIQYF
TRBD1	-	TRBJ2-1	TRBV15	TGTGCCACCAGCATGGGCGGAGACAGGGGGCTCAATGAGCAGTTCTTC	CATSMGGDRGLNEQFF
TRBD2	-	TRBJ2-1	TRBV27	TGTGCCAGCAGTCCTACCTCCCTTAGCGGGAGAAGGTGGAATGAGCAGTTCTTC	CASSPTSLSGRRWNEQFF
TRBD2	-	TRBJ2-5	TRBV11-1	TGTGCCAGCAGCGAGACTAGCGGGGTGAAGACCCAGTACTTC	CASSETSGVKTQYF
TRBD1	few	TRBJ2-7	TRBV9	TGTGCCAGCAGCGTAGGGGGGGACAGGACCTACGAGCAGTACTTC	CASSVGGDRTYEQYF
TRBD2	-	TRBJ2-2	TRBV27	TGTGCCAGCAGTCCCTCCTCAGCGGGAGGGCCGGCCGGGGAGCTGTTTTTT	CASSPSSAGGPAGELFF
TRBD2	-	TRBJ2-3	TRBV11-2	TGTGCCAGCAGCCTACGGGGGGGCACAGATACGCAGTATTTT	CASSLRGGTDTQYF
-	once	TRBJ1-2	TRBV6-5	TGTGCCAGCAGCTTGGGGGCCGGCGTAAGCGGCTACACCTTC	CASSLGAGVSGYTF
-	few	TRBJ1-1	TRBV4-3	TGCGCCAGCAGCCGCGAGGGGAACACTGAAGCTTTCTTT	CASSREGNTEAFF
-	few	TRBJ1-4	TRBV7-9	TGTGCCAGCAGCCCCGGTGATGAAAAACTGTTTTTT	CASSPGDEKLFF
TRBD1	-	TRBJ2-6	TRBV7-6	TGTGCCAGCAGCATTAGGGGGCCCCCTCCCTCTGGGGCCAACGTCCTGACTTTC	CASSIRGPPPSGANVLTF
-	-	TRBJ1-6	TRBV28	TGTGCCAGCAGTTTACAGGAGGCTCCCCTCCACTTT	CASSLQEAPLHF
-	-	TRBJ2-7	TRBV9	TGTGCCAGCAGCGTAGCTCACGAGGGTGCCTACGAGCAGTACTTC	CASSVAHEGAYEQYF
-	few	TRBJ2-3	TRBV2	TGTGCCAGCAGTGTAGGAGGAGAACAGTATTTT	CASSVGGEQYF
-	-	TRBJ2-5	TRBV27	TGTGCCAGCAGTTTAACTCAGGTCCAAGAGACCCAGTACTTC	CASSLTQVQETQYF
TRBD1	-	TRBJ1-5	TRBV6-2/TRBV6-3	TGTGCCAGCAGTTACCTCGGACAGGGGGGACAGCCCCAGCATTTT	CASSYLGQGGQPQHF
-	-	TRBJ2-7	TRBV9	TGTGCCAGCAGCGTAGGGGAGGAGGGCGAGCAGTACTTC	CASSVGEEGEQYF
TRBD1	-	TRBJ2-5	TRBV19	TGTGCCAGTAGCAGGGGGGAGACCCAGTACTTC	CASSRGETQYF
-	-	TRBJ2-6	TRBV10-3	TGTGCCATCGTCGGGTCCGGGGCCAACGTCCTGACTTTC	CAIVGSGANVLTF